This TCR beta chain came from a study of blood T cells in healthy people across ages. Study observations and caveats: The recorded TCR beta diversity per million T cells decreased in a roughly linear manner with age.

Note on this clonotype: Its specificity is not known.

PCR was performed a second time for about 7 to 12 cycles using a sample-barcoded 5' primer and a J-beta primer mix. TCRdb re-analysed the 5' RACE reads in MiXCR, keeping a single row per CDR3 protein. This sample has under 1,100,000 distinct CDR3 sequences, with 20% to 25% found just once. CDR1 is KGHDR and CDR2 is SFDVKD in the germline V gene. The CDR3 length is 11 residues. Trimming pared 9 bases from V and 1 base from J, leaving 3 bases between. These records were also assigned to another study, of T cells of mothers and their children.

The sequence came from a girl aged 2 to 10 in good health. This chain joins TRBV24-1 and TRBJ1-3; D remains ambiguous. The sample taken for sequencing was blood. The CDR3 sequence: CATASGNTIYF. The CDR3 region has the DNA TGTGCCACCGCTTCTGGAAACACCATATATTTT.